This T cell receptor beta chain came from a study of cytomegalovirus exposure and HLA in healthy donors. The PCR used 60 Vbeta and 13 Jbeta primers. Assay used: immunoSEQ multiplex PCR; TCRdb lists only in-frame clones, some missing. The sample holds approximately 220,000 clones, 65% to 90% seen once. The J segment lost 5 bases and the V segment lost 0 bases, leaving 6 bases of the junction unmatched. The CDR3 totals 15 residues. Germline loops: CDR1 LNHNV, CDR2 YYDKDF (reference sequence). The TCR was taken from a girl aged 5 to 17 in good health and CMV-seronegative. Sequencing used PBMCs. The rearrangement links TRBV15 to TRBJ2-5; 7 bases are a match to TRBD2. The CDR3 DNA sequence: TGTGCCACCAGCAGAGATCGGGGGGATGGGGAGACCCAGTACTTC. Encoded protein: CATSRDRGDGETQYF.